This T cell receptor beta chain was recorded in a study of identical twins. Regarding the study as a whole: The presence of invariant MAIT and iNKT cells could partly confound analyses of zero-insertion sequences.

In regard to this clonotype: Its cognate antigen is unknown.

Template switching added a universal primer site, and cDNA bore unique molecular identifiers. TCRdb passed the 5' RACE reads through MiXCR, listing each CDR3 protein once. The table lists roughly 770,000 distinct CDR3 sequences, 18% of them singletons. Only healthy Caucasians were enrolled as donors. V lost 2 bases, J lost 14 bases, and 10 bases lay in between. The CDR3 spans 12 residues. This sample also belongs to another study, concerning T cells expressing NK-cell markers.

The receptor comes from a woman younger than 30 in good health. The sequencing sample was made of PBMCs. The chain couples TRBV12-3 or TRBV12-4 to TRBJ1-6; D unresolved. CDR3 region: CASSLNGGTLHF. The CDR3 bases are TGTGCCAGCAGTTTAAACGGCGGCACCCTCCACTTT.